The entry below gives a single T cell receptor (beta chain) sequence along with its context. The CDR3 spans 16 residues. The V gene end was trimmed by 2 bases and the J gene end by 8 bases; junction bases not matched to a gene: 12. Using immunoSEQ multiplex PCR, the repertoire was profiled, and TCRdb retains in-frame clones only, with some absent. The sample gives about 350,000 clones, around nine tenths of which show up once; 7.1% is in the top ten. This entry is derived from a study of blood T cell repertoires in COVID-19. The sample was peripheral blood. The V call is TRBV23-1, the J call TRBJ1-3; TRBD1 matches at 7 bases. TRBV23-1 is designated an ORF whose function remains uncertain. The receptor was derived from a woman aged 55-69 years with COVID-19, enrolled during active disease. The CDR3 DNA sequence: TGCGCCAGCAGTCAAAGTCACAGGGGTTCCGGGTACACCATATATTTT. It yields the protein CASSQSHRGSGYTIYF.